Listed below are T cell receptor beta chains from one sample, sequenced in a study of shared clonotypes between healthy human individuals. Some clones are missing from TCRdb's copy, which holds only in-frame ones; the method was immunoSEQ multiplex PCR. The sample contains fewer than 1.8 million clones, 97% to 99% of which appear only once. The source material was naive CD4+ T cells sorted from blood. All receptors come from a man aged 25 to 40 in good health. The CDR3 runs from the conserved cysteine through the conserved F or W. A D gene is named only where the DNA matches it firmly.

V,D,J,length,CDR3,DNA
TRBV5-1,-,TRBJ2-7,14,CASRTETPSYEQYF,TGCGCCAGCAGAACCGAGACACCTTCTTACGAGCAGTACTTC
TRBV11-2,-,TRBJ1-5,13,CASSLDRNQPQHF,TGTGCCAGCAGCTTAGACCGAAATCAGCCCCAGCATTTT
TRBV28,TRBD1,TRBJ2-5,15,CASSPPDRGGQTQYF,TGTGCCAGCAGTCCACCAGACAGGGGAGGTCAGACCCAGTACTTC
TRBV7-2,-,TRBJ1-1,13,CASSLGSNTEAFF,TGTGCCAGCAGCTTGGGCAGCAACACTGAAGCTTTCTTT
TRBV11-2,TRBD2,TRBJ2-1,15,CASSLGLAGANEQFF,TGTGCCAGCAGCCTAGGACTAGCGGGAGCAAATGAGCAGTTCTTC
TRBV7-2,-,TRBJ2-1,14,CASSSRGPYNEQFF,TGTGCCAGCAGCTCCCGGGGGCCCTACAATGAGCAGTTCTTC
TRBV7-9,-,TRBJ1-1,12,CASSIMNTEAFF,TGTGCCAGCAGTATTATGAACACTGAAGCTTTCTTT
TRBV6-1,-,TRBJ2-2,15,CASRPIPGHSGELFF,TGTGCCAGCAGACCCATCCCGGGACACAGCGGGGAGCTGTTTTTT
TRBV2,TRBD1,TRBJ1-2,16,CASRVTPGQGLYGYTF,TGTGCCAGCAGGGTTACTCCGGGACAGGGTCTCTATGGCTACACCTTC
TRBV28,-,TRBJ2-5,13,CASSLGAVETQYF,TGTGCCAGCAGTTTAGGGGCAGTAGAGACCCAGTACTTC
TRBV11-2,-,TRBJ2-5,15,CASSSPYKGSQTQYF,TGTGCCAGCAGCTCACCATACAAGGGTTCGCAGACCCAGTACTTC
TRBV19,-,TRBJ2-1,15,CASSIMTGALDEQFF,TGTGCCAGTAGTATTATGACGGGAGCTCTGGATGAGCAGTTCTTC
TRBV19,-,TRBJ1-1,13,CATKAQGLAEAFF,TGTGCCACCAAAGCGCAGGGTTTAGCTGAAGCTTTCTTT
TRBV28,-,TRBJ1-2,13,CASSSQGGYGYTF,TGTGCCAGCAGCTCGCAGGGAGGGTATGGCTACACCTTC
TRBV5-1,-,TRBJ2-3,13,CASSSTDTDTQYF,TGCGCCAGCAGCTCTACCGACACAGATACGCAGTATTTT
TRBV5-1,TRBD1,TRBJ2-1,16,CASAEEQTGVLNEQFF,TGCGCCAGCGCAGAGGAACAGACAGGGGTCTTGAATGAGCAGTTCTTC